This is a list of T cell receptor beta chains from one sample in a study of T cells after yellow fever vaccination. TCRdb analysed the 5' RACE reads with MiXCR anew, one entry per CDR3 protein. Found here are under 300,000 distinct CDR3 sequences, 10% to 15% of them singletons; the top ten hold about 0.51%. The sequencing used CD4+ T cells sorted from PBMCs, collected 45 days after the yellow fever booster vaccination. The receptor set was obtained from a man aged 30-40 years who received the YFV17D yellow fever vaccine. Each CDR3 is given without its conserved first and last residue. The order of the fields is V gene, CDR3 protein.

TRBV5-1 | ASSSGTGERNSPLH
TRBV5-6 | ASSLGGGHFYNEQF
TRBV18 | ASSPFTATYNEQF
TRBV7-2 | ASSLIGTSGEQY
TRBV5-1 | ASSIGQGAADTQY
TRBV7-2 | ASSRKVQGAGGYT
TRBV6-2/TRBV6-3 | ASNRDRLGGNQPQH
TRBV12-3/TRBV12-4 | ASSVPTSGRSYEQY
TRBV20-1 | SAFRDPPYNEQF
TRBV7-8 | ASSPGQGIRQPQH
TRBV9 | ASSLDEGLFNTQY
TRBV12-3/TRBV12-4 | ASSLDSLGSDTQY
TRBV13 | ASSPAQDGRENSNQPQH
TRBV6-1 | ASTQGAGAPDTQY
TRBV29-1 | SVTGTGTDQPQH
TRBV20-1 | GGGSGNTEAF
TRBV5-1 | ASSFKQGGTDTQY
TRBV6-1 | ASHPSGRAGNEQF
TRBV5-1 | ASSFLRQETQY
TRBV5-1 | ASSDPWAGANVLT
TRBV15 | ATSPGTANYGYT
TRBV6-1 | ASRWTGGYEKLF
TRBV6-1 | ASSPSGRTNTGELF
TRBV7-9 | ASSLQGGANSPLH
TRBV5-5 | ASSTTPGTGNSPLH
TRBV7-7 | ASSLGAGWNEQF
TRBV15 | ATSRAGQGSSEQY
TRBV7-9 | ASSRAGGLNEQF
TRBV12-3/TRBV12-4 | ASRGLSNQPQH
TRBV7-2 | SSSLVPVYEQY
TRBV20-1 | SARDQGSEAF
TRBV7-2 | ASRRGPKVQLYEQY
TRBV20-1 | SASVLGQNYNEQF
TRBV9 | ASSVVPQAGQY
TRBV20-1 | SAPDPGRQGSEQF
TRBV4-3 | ASSLGLREGSPLH
TRBV3-1 | ASSQALVTEAF
TRBV12-3/TRBV12-4 | ASSFGNTGELF
TRBV10-3 | AISDGGKSTDTQY
TRBV5-1 | ASSLEDGSGETQY
TRBV7-2 | ASSLVEGPGELF
TRBV19 | ASRGGRFTGELF
TRBV5-1 | ASSSHITSGSSEQY
TRBV7-3 | ASSLMLSGANVLT
TRBV6-2/TRBV6-3 | ASRPTGVDEQF
TRBV9 | ASSVRTGNNNEQF
TRBV3-1 | ASSLNTDTQY
TRBV25-1 | ASSPRREPYEQY
TRBV23-1 | ASSQSELAGARDTQY
TRBV12-3/TRBV12-4 | ASSSMSGNQETQY
TRBV29-1 | SASLAVADTQY
TRBV20-1 | SATGGANEKLF
TRBV20-1 | SAGPNRGGVETQY
TRBV20-1 | SAFGTPQSDEQY
TRBV15 | ATSRLRVYVGGHGEQY